This TCR beta chain was captured by sequencing in a study of cytomegalovirus exposure and HLA in healthy donors. 13 Jbeta primers and 60 Vbeta primers were used for the PCR. Profiling relied on immunoSEQ multiplex PCR, and the TCRdb table lists in-frame clones only, not all of them. Here the sample spans 100,000 to 150,000 clones, around four fifths being singletons. The CDR3 covers 14 residues. Per germline, CDR1 MNHEY and CDR2 SVGAGI. V dropped 8 bases and J dropped 7; count of bases not matched to a gene: 6. The TCR comes from a man aged 18 to 35 in good health and CMV-seropositive. The chain links TRBV6-5 to TRBJ1-4, with 11 nucleotides matching TRBD1. The sequenced sample consisted of PBMCs. Written as DNA, the CDR3 is TGTGCCAGCCGAATAGGGACAGGGGGTGAAAAACTGTTTTTT. Residues: CASRIGTGGEKLFF.